This TCR beta chain was observed in a study of blood T cell repertoires in COVID-19. Study information: The analysed material was cDNA or gDNA that came from T cells, B-cell-depleted T cells, or PBMCs.

CDR3 length equals 14 residues. The V gene end was trimmed by 0 bases and the J gene end by 6 bases; junction bases not matched to a gene: 2. CDR1 and CDR2 (germline): SGHRS, YFSETQ. This clone appeared a single time. Authors' processing steps: Nucleated cell number was recorded as an estimate derived from reference gene primer amplification. The repertoire was sequenced with immunoSEQ multiplex PCR; TCRdb's copy has only in-frame clones and lacks some. From that table come the V and J calls and clone size; the DNA was used to work out D and trimming. The table records about 130,000 clones, 75% to 90% of them present only once.

Material: peripheral blood. The chain is built from TRBV5-1 and TRBJ2-1; TRBD2 matches 8 bases. This receptor was taken from a human donor in a cohort sampled during active COVID-19. The chain's CDR3 is CASSLAGGLNEQFF. The CDR3 DNA reads as TGCGCCAGCAGCTTGGCGGGGGGGCTCAATGAGCAGTTCTTC.